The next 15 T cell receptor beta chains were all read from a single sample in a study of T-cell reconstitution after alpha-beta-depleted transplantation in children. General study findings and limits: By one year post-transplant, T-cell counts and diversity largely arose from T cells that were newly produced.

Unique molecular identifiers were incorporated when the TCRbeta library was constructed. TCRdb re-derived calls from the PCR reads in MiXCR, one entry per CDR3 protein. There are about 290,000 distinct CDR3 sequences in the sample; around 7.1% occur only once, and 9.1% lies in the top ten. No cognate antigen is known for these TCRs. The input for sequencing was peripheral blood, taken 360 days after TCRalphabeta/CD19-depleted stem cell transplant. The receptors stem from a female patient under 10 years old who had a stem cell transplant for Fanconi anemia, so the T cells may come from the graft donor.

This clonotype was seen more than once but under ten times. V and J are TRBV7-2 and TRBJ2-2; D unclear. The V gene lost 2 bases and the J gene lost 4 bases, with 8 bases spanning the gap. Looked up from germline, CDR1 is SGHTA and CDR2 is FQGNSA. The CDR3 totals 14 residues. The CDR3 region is CASSLLFSTGELFF. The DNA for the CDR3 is TGTGCCAGCAGCTTACTTTTCTCCACCGGGGAGCTGTTTTTT.

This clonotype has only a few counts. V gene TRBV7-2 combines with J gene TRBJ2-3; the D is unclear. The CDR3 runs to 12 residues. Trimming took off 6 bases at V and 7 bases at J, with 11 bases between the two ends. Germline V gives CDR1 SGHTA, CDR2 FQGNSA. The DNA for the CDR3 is TGTGCCAGCAGTTACACGCCCTATACGCAGTATTTT. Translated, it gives CASSYTPYTQYF.

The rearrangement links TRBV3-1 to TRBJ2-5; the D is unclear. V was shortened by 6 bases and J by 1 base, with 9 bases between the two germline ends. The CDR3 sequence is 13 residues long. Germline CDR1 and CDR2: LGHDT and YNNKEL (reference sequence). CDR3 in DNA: TGTGCCAGCAGTCACACTACCCAAGAGACCCAGTACTTC. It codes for CASSHTTQETQYF.

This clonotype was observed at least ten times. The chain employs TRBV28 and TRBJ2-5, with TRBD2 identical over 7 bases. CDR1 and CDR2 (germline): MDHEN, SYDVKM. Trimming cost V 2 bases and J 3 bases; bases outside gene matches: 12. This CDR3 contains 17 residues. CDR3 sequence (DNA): TGTGCCAGCAGTTTACGACGGCGAGGCCTAGCGGAAGAGACCCAGTACTTC. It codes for CASSLRRRGLAEETQYF.

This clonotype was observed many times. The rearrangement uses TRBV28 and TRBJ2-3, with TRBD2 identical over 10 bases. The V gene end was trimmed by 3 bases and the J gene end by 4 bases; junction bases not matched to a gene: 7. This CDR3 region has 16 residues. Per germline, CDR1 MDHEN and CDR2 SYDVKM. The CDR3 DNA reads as TGTGCCAGCAGTTTGTCAAGCGGGGGGGCCCCAGATACGCAGTATTTT. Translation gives CASSLSSGGAPDTQYF.

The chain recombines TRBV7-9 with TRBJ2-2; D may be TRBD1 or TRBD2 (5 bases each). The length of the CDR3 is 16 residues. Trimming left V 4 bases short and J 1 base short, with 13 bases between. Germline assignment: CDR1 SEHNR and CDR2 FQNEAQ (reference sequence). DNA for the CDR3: TGTGCCAGCAGCTCCTCCGGGACGGTGAACACCGGGGAGCTGTTTTTT. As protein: CASSSSGTVNTGELFF.

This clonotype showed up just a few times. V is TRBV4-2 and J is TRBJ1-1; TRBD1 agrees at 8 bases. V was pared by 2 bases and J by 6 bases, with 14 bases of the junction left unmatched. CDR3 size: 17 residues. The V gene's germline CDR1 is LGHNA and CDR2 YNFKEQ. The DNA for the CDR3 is TGTGCCAGCAGCCAAACGAATCTTGGACAGGGAGACGCTGAAGCTTTCTTT. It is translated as CASSQTNLGQGDAEAFF.

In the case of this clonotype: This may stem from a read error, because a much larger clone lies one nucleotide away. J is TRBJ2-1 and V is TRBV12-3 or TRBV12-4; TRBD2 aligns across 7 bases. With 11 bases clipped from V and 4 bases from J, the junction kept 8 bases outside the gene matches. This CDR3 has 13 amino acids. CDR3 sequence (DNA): TGTGCCTGCATTAGAGCGGGGTACAATGAGCAGTTCTTC. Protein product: CACIRAGYNEQFF.

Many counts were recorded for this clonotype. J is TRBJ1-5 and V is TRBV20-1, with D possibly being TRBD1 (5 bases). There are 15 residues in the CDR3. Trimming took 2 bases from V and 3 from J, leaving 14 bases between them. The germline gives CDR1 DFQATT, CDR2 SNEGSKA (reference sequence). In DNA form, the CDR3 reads TGCAGTGCTAGAAGGTCGGAGGGGACCAATCAGCCCCAGCATTTT. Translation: CSARRSEGTNQPQHF.

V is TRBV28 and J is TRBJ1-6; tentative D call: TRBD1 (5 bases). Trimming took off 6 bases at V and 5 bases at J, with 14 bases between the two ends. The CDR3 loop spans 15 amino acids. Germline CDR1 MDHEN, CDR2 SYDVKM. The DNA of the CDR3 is TGTGCCAGCAGGGGATACACAGGTGATAATTCACCCCTCCACTTT. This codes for CASRGYTGDNSPLHF.

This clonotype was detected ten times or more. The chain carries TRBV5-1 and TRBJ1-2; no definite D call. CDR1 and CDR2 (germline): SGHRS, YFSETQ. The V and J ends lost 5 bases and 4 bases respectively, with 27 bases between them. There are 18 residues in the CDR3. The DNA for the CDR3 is TGCGCCAGCAGTCCATCATCGGGGAGTCACCAACCTTCCTATGGCTACACCTTC. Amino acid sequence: CASSPSSGSHQPSYGYTF.

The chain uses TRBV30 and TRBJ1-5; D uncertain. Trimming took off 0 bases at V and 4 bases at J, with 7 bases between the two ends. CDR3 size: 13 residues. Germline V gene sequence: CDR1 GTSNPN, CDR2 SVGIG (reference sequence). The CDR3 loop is CAWSVQGNQPQHF. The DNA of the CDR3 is TGTGCCTGGAGTGTACAAGGGAATCAGCCCCAGCATTTT.

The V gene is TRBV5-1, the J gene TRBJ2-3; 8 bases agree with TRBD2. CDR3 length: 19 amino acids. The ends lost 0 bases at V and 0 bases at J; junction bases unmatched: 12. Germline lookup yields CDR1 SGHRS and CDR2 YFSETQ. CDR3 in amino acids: CASSLVLRRGDLSTDTQYF. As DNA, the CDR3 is TGCGCCAGCAGCTTGGTATTACGGCGGGGGGATCTAAGCACAGATACGCAGTATTTT.

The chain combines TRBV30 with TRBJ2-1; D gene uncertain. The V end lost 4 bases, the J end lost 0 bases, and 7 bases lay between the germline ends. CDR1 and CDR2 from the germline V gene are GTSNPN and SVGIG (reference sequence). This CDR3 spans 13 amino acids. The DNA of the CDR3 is TGTGCCTGGACCAGTAGCTCCTACAATGAGCAGTTCTTC. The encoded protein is CAWTSSSYNEQFF.

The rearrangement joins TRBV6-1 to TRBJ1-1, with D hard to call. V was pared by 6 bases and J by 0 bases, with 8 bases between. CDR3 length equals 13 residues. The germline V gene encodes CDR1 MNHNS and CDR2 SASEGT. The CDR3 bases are TGTGCCAGCAGATCGACTTTGAACACTGAAGCTTTCTTT. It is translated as CASRSTLNTEAFF.